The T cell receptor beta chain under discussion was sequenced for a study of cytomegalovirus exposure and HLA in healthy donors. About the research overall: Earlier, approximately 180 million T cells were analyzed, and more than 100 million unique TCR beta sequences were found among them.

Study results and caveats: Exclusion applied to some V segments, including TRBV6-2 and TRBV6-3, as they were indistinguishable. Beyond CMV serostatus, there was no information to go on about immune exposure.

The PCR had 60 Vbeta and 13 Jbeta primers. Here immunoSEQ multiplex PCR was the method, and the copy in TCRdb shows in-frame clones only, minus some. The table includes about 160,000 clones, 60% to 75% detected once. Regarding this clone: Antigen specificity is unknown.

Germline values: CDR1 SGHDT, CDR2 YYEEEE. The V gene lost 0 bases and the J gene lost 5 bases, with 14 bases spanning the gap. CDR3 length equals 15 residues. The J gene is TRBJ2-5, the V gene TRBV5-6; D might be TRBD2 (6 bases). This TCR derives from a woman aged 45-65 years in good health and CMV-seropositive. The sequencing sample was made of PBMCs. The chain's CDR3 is CASSLVAAGRETQYF. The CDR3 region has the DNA TGTGCCAGCAGCTTGGTGGCGGCAGGGAGGGAGACCCAGTACTTC. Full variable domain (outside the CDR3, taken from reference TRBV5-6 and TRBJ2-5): DAGVTQSPTHLIKTRGQQVTLRCSPKSGHDTVSWYQQALGQGPQFIFQYYEEEERQRGNFPDRFSGHQFPNYSSELNVNALLLGDSALYLCASSLVAAGRETQYFGPGTRLLVL.